This T cell receptor beta chain was retrieved from a study of blood T cell repertoires in COVID-19. CDR1 is SGHTA and CDR2 is FQGTGA in the germline V gene. There are 14 residues in the CDR3. V gave up 5 bases and J gave up 4 bases; unmatched junction bases: 7. Sequenced by immunoSEQ multiplex PCR; TCRdb stores in-frame clones only, minus some. The repertoire includes around 230,000 clones, approximately 84% of them detected once, and around 16% sits in the top ten. This clone was counted a few times. This receptor was obtained from a man aged 35 to 55 who had recovered from COVID-19. The sequencing input was PBMCs or T cells enriched from blood (not recorded which). The chain is built from TRBV7-3 and TRBJ1-1, with TRBD1 matching 7 bases. The CDR3, as DNA: TGTGCCAGCAGCATACAGGGGTCCGGCACTGAAGCTTTCTTT. Its protein is CASSIQGSGTEAFF.